This is a list of T cell receptor beta chains from one sample in a study of blood T cell repertoires in COVID-19. Libraries were prepared by immunoSEQ multiplex PCR; TCRdb keeps only in-frame clonotypes and omits some of them. The sample yields tens of thousands of clones, less than 75% seen once. Sequenced input: peripheral blood. The receptors stem from a man aged 60-69 years with acute or convalescent COVID-19. CDR3s include the opening cysteine and the closing phenylalanine or tryptophan. A D gene is named only where the DNA matches it firmly. Only part of the rows carry a size: once, few, many, or a class if the clone is expanded.

TGTGCTAGTGGTTTGGCAAGCGGGGGGGGCACAGATACGCAGTATTTT,CASGLASGGGTDTQYF,TRBJ2-3,TRBD2,TRBV12-5,.
TGTGCCAGCAGCAGGGGTGGGGGTCAGCCCCAGCATTTT,CASSRGGGQPQHF,TRBJ1-5,.,TRBV12-3/TRBV12-4,.
TGTGCCAGCAGCTTGGGGGGGCCTATCGGGGCCAACGTCCTGACTTTC,CASSLGGPIGANVLTF,TRBJ2-6,.,TRBV5-4,few
TGTGCCAGCTCACCAATGGGGGCGCAAACTGAAGCTTTCTTT,CASSPMGAQTEAFF,TRBJ1-1,.,TRBV18,.
TGTGCCAGCAGCAAGGGACAGGGTAGCAATCAGCCCCAGCATTTT,CASSKGQGSNQPQHF,TRBJ1-5,TRBD1,TRBV7-9,many
TGTGCCTCCTCTCGGGGGTTTGGGGCCAACGTCCTGACTTTC,CASSRGFGANVLTF,TRBJ2-6,.,TRBV19,.
TGTGCCAGCAGCCGTGGACAGGAGGGAACTGAAGCTTTCTTT,CASSRGQEGTEAFF,TRBJ1-1,TRBD1,TRBV7-9,.
TGTGCCAGCAGCCAAGGGCATTCACCCCTCCACTTT,CASSQGHSPLHF,TRBJ1-6,.,TRBV3-1/TRBV3-2,.
TGCGCCAGCAGTGAAACAGGGCCCCGAAATGAAAAACTGTTTTTT,CASSETGPRNEKLFF,TRBJ1-4,.,TRBV5-1,few
TGTGCCAGCAGAGAAGCCGGGACAGGGAGCTATGGCTACACCTTC,CASREAGTGSYGYTF,TRBJ1-2,TRBD1,TRBV6-1,.
TGTGCCAGCAGCTCACCCCCGGGACTAGCAGGAGAGCAGTTCTTC,CASSSPPGLAGEQFF,TRBJ2-1,TRBD2,TRBV7-2,.
TGTGCCAGCAGCTTAGATGCCAGCGGCGAGACCCAGTACTTC,CASSLDASGETQYF,TRBJ2-5,.,TRBV7-2,.
TGTGCCAGCAGCCGTCTAGCGGGAGGAGAGACCCAGTACTTC,CASSRLAGGETQYF,TRBJ2-5,TRBD2,TRBV3-1/TRBV3-2,.
TGTGCCAGTAGTATAGGGGCAGAGAGCACAGATACGCAGTATTTT,CASSIGAESTDTQYF,TRBJ2-3,.,TRBV19,few
TGTGCCATCAGTGTCCAGGGAGGGGAGACCCAGTACTTC,CAISVQGGETQYF,TRBJ2-5,TRBD2,TRBV10-3,many
TGTGCCAGCAGCTCTCCGGGGGGAAGAAGTGGAAACACCATATATTTT,CASSSPGGRSGNTIYF,TRBJ1-3,.,TRBV7-9,.
TGTGCCAGCAGTTACAGGCCCGGGGTTGACTACGAGCAGTACTTC,CASSYRPGVDYEQYF,TRBJ2-7,.,TRBV6-2/TRBV6-3,few
TGTGCCAGCAGCTTAGTGGGGGGGGTCACAGATACGCAGTATTTT,CASSLVGGVTDTQYF,TRBJ2-3,TRBD2,TRBV7-6,.
TGCAGTGCCCTGGACAGGGGCGGCTACACCTTC,CSALDRGGYTF,TRBJ1-2,TRBD1,TRBV20-1,.
TGTGCCAGCAGTGGGGTAGCGGGAGTAAGAGATGAGCAGTTCTTC,CASSGVAGVRDEQFF,TRBJ2-1,TRBD2,TRBV2,once
TGTGCCAGCAGCTTAGAGACAGGAGCCTACGAGCAGTACTTC,CASSLETGAYEQYF,TRBJ2-7,.,TRBV11-3,.
TGTGCCAGCTCACGAGATGTGGGAGACACAGATACGCAGTATTTT,CASSRDVGDTDTQYF,TRBJ2-3,.,TRBV18,.
TGTGCCAGCTCCCGGACAGACTATGGCTACACCTTC,CASSRTDYGYTF,TRBJ1-2,.,TRBV9,.
TGTGCCAGCAGCGTAAACGCGGATACGCAGTATTTT,CASSVNADTQYF,TRBJ2-3,.,TRBV9,few